The rows below give T cell receptor beta chains drawn from one sample of a study of siplizumab effects on memory and regulatory T cells. The table came from immunoSEQ multiplex PCR; TCRdb's copy has only in-frame clones and leaves some out. The repertoire holds some 75,000 clones, with roughly 93% as singletons. Sequencing was performed on CD8+ T cells sorted from blood. These receptor sequences come from a human donor in good health. Each CDR3 is given with its conserved first and last residue. D genes are given only for firm matches. Size tells how often a clone was seen (once, few, many) or the class of an expanded clone, and some rows leave it out.

>TRBJ1-5|.|TRBV4-3|once
CASSQDRSSNQPQHF
TGCGCCAGCAGCCAAGACCGGTCTAGCAATCAGCCCCAGCATTTT
>TRBJ2-3|TRBD2|TRBV4-2|.
CASSLRTSGESTDTQYF
TGTGCCAGCAGCCTCCGGACTAGCGGGGAAAGCACAGATACGCAGTATTTT
>TRBJ2-3|.|TRBV29-1|.
CSDGRGDTQYF
TGCAGCGACGGAAGAGGAGATACGCAGTATTTT
>TRBJ1-2|TRBD1|TRBV5-5|once
CASSSGQGALKGYTF
TGTGCCAGCAGCTCCGGACAGGGGGCGCTCAAAGGCTACACCTTC
>TRBJ2-2|.|TRBV7-9|.
CASSPILNPELFF
TGTGCCAGCAGCCCCATTTTGAACCCCGAGCTGTTTTTT
>TRBJ2-1|.|TRBV5-4|.
CASSLLGLGSYNEQFF
TGTGCCAGCAGCTTGTTAGGGCTGGGGTCCTACAATGAGCAGTTCTTC
>TRBJ1-3|.|TRBV7-2|.
CASSLDGASGNTIYF
TGTGCCAGCAGCTTAGACGGAGCCTCTGGAAACACCATATATTTT
>TRBJ1-5|.|TRBV4-1|few
CASSQDPGGGQPQHF
TGCGCCAGCAGCCAAGATCCGGGTGGAGGACAGCCCCAGCATTTT
>TRBJ2-7|.|TRBV9|.
CASSETESYEQYF
TGTGCCAGCAGCGAGACTGAGTCCTACGAGCAGTACTTC
>TRBJ2-1|TRBD2|TRBV28|.
CASSLPTSGGYNEQFF
TGTGCCAGCAGTTTACCAACTAGCGGGGGTTACAATGAGCAGTTCTTC
>TRBJ2-1|.|TRBV19|.
CASSIVVGGDEQFF
TGTGCCAGTAGTATAGTGGTCGGAGGGGACGAGCAGTTCTTC
>TRBJ2-3|.|TRBV19|.
CATTRGDTQYF
TGTGCCACCACCCGAGGGGATACGCAGTATTTT
>TRBJ2-3|.|TRBV5-6|.
CASVEGGAQYF
TGTGCCAGCGTAGAGGGTGGAGCGCAGTATTTT
>TRBJ1-4|.|TRBV9|.
CASSGPGSNEKLFF
TGTGCCAGCAGCGGACCGGGTTCTAATGAAAAACTGTTTTTT
>TRBJ2-1|.|TRBV28|.
CASSSRQDYNEQFF
TGTGCCAGCAGTTCTCGACAAGACTACAATGAGCAGTTCTTC
>TRBJ2-1|TRBD1|TRBV29-1|.
CSVGDRDDEQFF
TGCAGCGTGGGGGACAGGGACGATGAGCAGTTCTTC
>TRBJ2-5|.|TRBV15|.
CATSRDRGAGETQYF
TGTGCCACCAGCAGAGATAGGGGGGCCGGTGAGACCCAGTACTTC
>TRBJ2-4|.|TRBV2|.
CASSESSQNIQYF
TGTGCCAGCAGTGAATCTAGTCAGAACATTCAGTACTTC
>TRBJ2-5|TRBD2|TRBV25-1|.
CASILACQETQYF
TGTGCCAGCATACTAGCGTGTCAAGAGACCCAGTACTTC
>TRBJ2-1|.|TRBV7-2|.
CASSSPPRPNEQFF
TGTGCCAGCAGCTCCCCTCCTCGACCCAATGAGCAGTTCTTC